The 23 T cell receptor beta chains in this list originate from one sample, sequenced in a study of cytomegalovirus exposure and HLA in healthy donors. PCR used 60 Vbeta primers and 13 Jbeta primers. The repertoire was sequenced with immunoSEQ multiplex PCR; TCRdb's copy has only in-frame clones and lacks some. This repertoire shows over 100,000 clones, around four fifths found once; its top ten account for more than 2%. The sequencing input was PBMCs. The receptors come from a middle-aged woman in good health and CMV-seropositive.

The chain recombines TRBV5-1 with TRBJ2-2; possible D gene TRBD2, 5 bases. This CDR3 spans 13 amino acids. Trimming cost V 3 bases and J 5 bases, with 8 bases left between them. CDR1 and CDR2 (germline): SGHRS, YFSETQ. DNA of the CDR3: TGCGCCAGCAGCTCGCGGGTAACCGGGGAGCTGTTTTTT. Encoded protein: CASSSRVTGELFF.

This clone has only one observation. The rearrangement uses TRBV4-2 and TRBJ1-2; 7 positions agree with TRBD1. The CDR3 runs to 14 residues. Germline assignment: CDR1 LGHNA and CDR2 YNFKEQ. Unmatched junction bases numbered 7, after V lost 6 bases and J lost 3 bases. The CDR3 spells CASSPTGLDYGYTF. In nucleotides, the CDR3 is TGTGCCAGCAGTCCGACAGGGTTGGACTATGGCTACACCTTC.

The chain joins TRBV28 to TRBJ1-5; TRBD1 might be the D (5 bases). With 5 bases removed from V and 7 bases from J, the gap between germline ends came to 15 bases. CDR1 is MDHEN, CDR2 SYDVKM, per germline. CDR3 length: 14 residues. CDR3 in amino acids: CASSGREGGQPQHF. The DNA of the CDR3 is TGTGCCAGCAGTGGCAGGGAGGGTGGGCAGCCCCAGCATTTT.

This rearrangement joins TRBV27 to TRBJ2-1; D perhaps matches TRBD2 (5 bases). V shed 4 bases and J shed 4 bases, with 20 bases lying between them. The CDR3 consists of 17 residues. Germline V lookup: CDR1 MNHEY, CDR2 SMNVEV (reference sequence). The CDR3 here is CASSYAIISDTYNEQFF. The CDR3 nucleotides are TGTGCCAGCAGTTACGCAATTATTAGCGACACTTACAATGAGCAGTTCTTC.

The rearrangement joins TRBV5-4 to TRBJ2-2; D is perhaps TRBD2 (6 bases). This CDR3 is 15 amino acids long. V lost 0 bases, J lost 4 bases, and 10 bases lay in between. Germline CDR1 reads SGHNT; CDR2 reads YYREEE (reference sequence). CDR3 DNA sequence: TGTGCCAGCAGCTTGGAGACTAGGGGCACCGGGGAGCTGTTTTTT. Protein sequence: CASSLETRGTGELFF.

This chain connects TRBV7-3 to TRBJ2-7; D possibly corresponds to TRBD2 (5 bases). There are 13 residues in the CDR3. V lost 5 bases and J 6 bases, leaving 14 bases between the germline ends. Germline V CDR1 and CDR2: SGHTA, FQGTGA. The CDR3 DNA sequence: TGTGCCAGCAGCCCGGAGCGGACGGGCGAGCAGTACTTC. This encodes CASSPERTGEQYF.

CDR3 protein: CASRDRDYNEQFF. DNA of the CDR3: TGTGCCAGCAGGGACAGGGACTACAATGAGCAGTTCTTC. This sequence joins TRBV5-4 and TRBJ2-1; TRBD1 matches 8 bases. The V gene end was trimmed by 5 bases and the J gene end by 3 bases; junction bases not matched to a gene: 1. The CDR3 has 13 amino acids. Germline V gene data show CDR1 as SGHNT and CDR2 as YYREEE (reference sequence).

The chain has TRBV29-1 and TRBJ2-7; D might be TRBD2 (5 bases). The CDR3 is 12 amino acids. V was shortened by 4 bases and J by 4 bases, with 11 bases between the two germline ends. Germline loops: CDR1 SQVTM, CDR2 ANQGSEA. The CDR3 sequence: CSVVGLAYEQYF. CDR3 bases: TGCAGCGTTGTAGGGCTAGCATACGAGCAGTACTTC.

The CDR3 DNA follows: TGTGCCAGCAGTGAGCAGACAGGGGGGTTCTCCGAGCAGTACTTC. Protein sequence: CASSEQTGGFSEQYF. J is TRBJ2-7 and V is TRBV2; 9 bases match TRBD1. Germline loops: CDR1 SNHLY, CDR2 FYNNEI. There are 15 residues in the CDR3. V was pared by 3 bases and J by 6 bases, with 9 bases of the junction left unmatched.

The chain couples TRBV7-9 to TRBJ2-3; 8 bases fit TRBD1. Germline V gene sequence: CDR1 SEHNR, CDR2 FQNEAQ (reference sequence). This CDR3 is built from 15 residues. The V segment lost 4 bases and the J segment 4 bases; nucleotides outside the gene matches: 7. The CDR3 is CASSSRQGTADTQYF. CDR3 in DNA: TGTGCCAGCAGCTCCCGACAGGGGACGGCAGATACGCAGTATTTT.

A note on this clone: At the DNA level, this CDR3 is encoded by other sequences in the same sample as well. This sequence joins TRBV18 and TRBJ2-1; D not resolved. The CDR3 runs 12 residues. Germline CDR1 and CDR2: KGHSH and LQKENI. V shed 3 bases and J shed 6 bases, with 6 bases lying between them. CDR3 sequence: CASSPPSNEQFF. CDR3 in DNA: TGTGCCAGCTCACCTCCGTCCAATGAGCAGTTCTTC.

This chain connects TRBV5-5 to TRBJ1-3; no clear D gene. V was clipped by 8 bases and J by 0 bases, with 12 bases between them. The CDR3 sequence is 14 residues long. The V gene's germline CDR1 is SGHKS and CDR2 YYEKEE (reference sequence). The CDR3 region is CASTNSVSGNTIYF. Here the CDR3 DNA reads TGTGCCAGTACAAATTCCGTCTCTGGAAACACCATATATTTT.

This sequence joins TRBV7-2 and TRBJ2-7; possibly TRBD1 for D (5 bases). CDR3 length: 14 amino acids. Deletions cut 1 base from V and 7 bases from J, with 14 bases between. Per germline, CDR1 SGHTA and CDR2 FQGNSA. In DNA form, the CDR3 reads TGTGCCAGCAGCTTAGGGCGCCAGGGTGAAGAGCAGTACTTC. This translates into CASSLGRQGEEQYF.

The chain links TRBV6-6 to TRBJ2-5, with 7 bases matching TRBD2. The J call could be wrong; TRBJ2-7 is a better fit for the DNA end. This CDR3 has 13 residues. The germline CDR1 and CDR2 sequences are MNHNY and SVGAGI (reference sequence). This CDR3 reads CASSWPSGYEQYF. As DNA, the CDR3 is TGTGCCAGCAGTTGGCCTAGCGGATACGAGCAGTACTTC.

The V call is TRBV5-5, the J call TRBJ2-7, with no clear D. Deletions cut 4 bases from V and 3 bases from J, with 11 bases between. Germline V gene lookup returns CDR1 SGHKS and CDR2 YYEKEE (reference sequence). This CDR3 has 13 amino acids. The CDR3 DNA sequence: TGTGCCAGCAGCCCCCCCTCGGGCTACGAGCAGTACTTC. It translates to CASSPPSGYEQYF.

This rearrangement joins TRBV7-9 to TRBJ2-7; tentatively, D is TRBD2 (6 bases). V dropped 3 bases and J dropped 1 base, with 19 bases sitting between them. The V gene's germline CDR1 is SEHNR and CDR2 FQNEAQ (reference sequence). This CDR3 comprises 17 residues. As DNA, the CDR3 is TGTGCCAGCAGCTTCTCGGGCGGCGGGGTTGGGTCCTACGAGCAGTACTTC. This codes for CASSFSGGGVGSYEQYF.

The chain has TRBV9 and TRBJ2-1; 16 positions agree with TRBD2. V gave up 2 bases and J gave up 8 bases; unmatched junction bases: 16. Germline V gene sequence: CDR1 SGDLS, CDR2 YYNGEE. This CDR3 has 20 residues. The CDR3 loop reads CASSVPAGTSGGASFDEQFF. CDR3 DNA: TGTGCCAGCAGCGTCCCAGCCGGGACTAGCGGGGGGGCAAGCTTCGATGAGCAGTTCTTC.

The table lists this clone with a few counts. The chain is built from TRBV30 and TRBJ2-7; TRBD1 is a possible D gene (5 bases). The CDR3 loop spans 12 amino acids. Trimming stripped 5 bases from V and 6 bases from J, with 14 bases between. Germline CDR1 is GTSNPN and CDR2 is SVGIG (reference sequence). The CDR3 DNA reads TGTGCCTGGGCCCCCATTAGGGGCGAGCAGTACTTC. Translation: CAWAPIRGEQYF.

V gene TRBV28 combines with J gene TRBJ2-1; no definite D call. The V gene lost 8 bases and the J gene lost 4 bases, with 12 bases spanning the gap. Germline CDR1 and CDR2: MDHEN and SYDVKM. The CDR3 runs 13 residues. The CDR3: CASASSGYNEQFF. In nucleotides, the CDR3 is TGTGCCAGCGCCAGTTCGGGTTACAATGAGCAGTTCTTC.

The chain links TRBV7-8 to TRBJ2-1, with 10 bases identical to TRBD2. This CDR3 region has 15 residues. After removal of 5 bases from V and 9 bases from J, the junction contained 10 bases not matched to a gene. Germline CDR1 is SGHVS and CDR2 is FQNEAQ. CDR3 in amino acids: CASSTQSGRGAEQFF. The CDR3 DNA follows: TGTGCCAGCAGCACCCAAAGCGGGAGGGGGGCTGAGCAGTTCTTC.

In DNA, the CDR3 is TGCGCCAGCAGCCTGCGGGGACAGGGGGCATCAGATACGCAGTATTTT. It is translated as CASSLRGQGASDTQYF. The chain couples TRBV5-1 to TRBJ2-3; TRBD1 matches at 12 bases. J lost 4 bases, V lost 4 bases, and 7 bases had no gene match. CDR3 length equals 16 residues. Looked up from germline, CDR1 is SGHRS and CDR2 is YFSETQ.

In its sample, this clone was seen a few times. V usage is TRBV6-1 and J usage is TRBJ1-6; 9 bases fit TRBD1. Germline trimming cut 4 bases from V and 9 bases from J; bases unmatched to any gene: 7. CDR1 and CDR2 from the germline V gene are MNHNS and SASEGT. There are 15 residues in the CDR3. The CDR3 spells CASSVRQGGISPLHF. In DNA, the CDR3 is TGTGCCAGCAGTGTCCGACAGGGGGGGATTTCACCCCTCCACTTT.

The chain uses TRBV5-1 and TRBJ2-1; TRBD1 matches 11 bases. J lost 14 bases, V lost 3 bases, and 7 bases had no gene match. Germline V lookup: CDR1 SGHRS, CDR2 YFSETQ. The CDR3 is made up of 13 amino acids. The CDR3 here is CASSSGQGGTEFF. The DNA of the CDR3 is TGCGCCAGCAGCTCGGGACAGGGGGGGACGGAGTTCTTC.